This T cell receptor beta chain emerged from a study of CD8 T cells in Susac syndrome. The junction had 6 bases not matched to a gene; V was cut back by 4 bases and J by 1 base. The CDR3 contains 15 residues. Germline V gene sequence: CDR1 SGHAT, CDR2 FQDESV (reference sequence). cDNA came from approximately 0.5 to 1 ug RNA primed by random hexamers. In TCRdb, the immunoSEQ multiplex PCR reads were re-called with MiXCR into one record per CDR3 protein. The repertoire has about 430,000 distinct CDR3 sequences, approximately 89% of them found once; the top ten carry about 0.12%. The chain recombines TRBV11-1 with TRBJ2-5; 7 bases map to TRBD1. This receptor was obtained from a human donor with multiple sclerosis. Sequenced material: CD8+ T cells from PBMCs. The CDR3 region has the DNA TGTGCCAGCAGCTCCAGGGACAGCCTCCAAGAGACCCAGTACTTC. Protein product: CASSSRDSLQETQYF.